Shown below are 19 T cell receptor beta chains from a single sample sequenced in a study of blood T cell repertoires in COVID-19. Produced via immunoSEQ multiplex PCR; TCRdb's table is partial and in-frame only. In the table there are approximately 170,000 clones, about 88% of which are singletons. The sequenced sample was peripheral blood. The receptors were gathered from a man aged 55 to 70 with acute or convalescent COVID-19.

V usage is TRBV6-2 or TRBV6-3 and J usage is TRBJ1-5, with D unresolved. CDR3 length: 16 amino acids. CDR1 and CDR2 (germline): MNHEY, SVGEGT. V lost 5 bases and J lost 0, with 14 bases in between. The CDR3 DNA reads TGTGCCAGCAGTAACCCGATGCGGAATAGCAATCAGCCCCAGCATTTT. This sequence encodes CASSNPMRNSNQPQHF.

V gene TRBV6-5 combines with J gene TRBJ1-3; possibly TRBD1 for D (5 bases). The CDR3 is 14 residues long. The germline V and J ends were trimmed by 6 bases and 0 bases, with 9 bases remaining between them. Per germline, CDR1 MNHEY and CDR2 SVGAGI. CDR3 sequence (DNA): TGTGCCAGCAGGAGGGGAGGCTCTGGAAACACCATATATTTT. Translated: CASRRGGSGNTIYF.

The chain carries TRBV6-5 and TRBJ2-7; 9 bases fit TRBD1. This CDR3 region has 13 residues. CDR1 and CDR2 from the germline V gene are MNHEY and SVGAGI. J lost 7 bases, V lost 7 bases, and 8 bases had no gene match. CDR3 nucleotides: TGTGCCAGCAAAAGGACAGGGGCGTGGGAGCAGTACTTC. Encoded protein: CASKRTGAWEQYF.

This sequence joins TRBV19 and TRBJ1-4; 9 nucleotides match TRBD1. V shed 7 bases and J 6 bases; nucleotides not matched to a gene: 9. Germline loops: CDR1 LNHDA, CDR2 SQIVND (reference sequence). CDR3 length: 15 residues. The CDR3 DNA reads as TGTGCCAGTACGTATGGGAGACAGGGGGATGAAAAACTGTTTTTT. It encodes CASTYGRQGDEKLFF.

The rearrangement uses TRBV27 and TRBJ2-3; D unclear. CDR3 length: 13 residues. Germline CDR1 is MNHEY and CDR2 is SMNVEV (reference sequence). Deletions cut 0 bases from V and 2 bases from J, with 3 bases between. CDR3 protein: CASSLSFTDTQYF. The CDR3 nucleotides read TGTGCCAGCAGTTTATCCTTCACAGATACGCAGTATTTT.

The chain combines TRBV24-1 with TRBJ1-5; D is possibly TRBD1 (5 bases). CDR1 KGHDR and CDR2 SFDVKD come from the germline V gene. This CDR3 comprises 14 residues. V gave up 4 bases and J gave up 6 bases, with 12 bases separating them. Here the CDR3 DNA reads TGTGCCACCAGTGAACGCAGGGATACTCAGCCCCAGCATTTT. Translated, it gives CATSERRDTQPQHF.

The chain links TRBV7-9 to TRBJ1-5; 9 nucleotides align to TRBD1. With V trimmed by 5 bases and J by 7 bases, 6 bases remained unmatched. Germline V lookup: CDR1 SEHNR, CDR2 FQNEAQ (reference sequence). This CDR3 contains 14 residues. The CDR3 loop is CASSHEQGAQPQHF. The DNA for the CDR3 is TGTGCCAGCAGCCATGAACAGGGGGCACAGCCCCAGCATTTT.

The chain uses TRBV24-1 and TRBJ2-1, with 14 bases aligning to TRBD2. Germline-derived CDR1 and CDR2 are KGHDR and SFDVKD. The CDR3 is made up of 16 amino acids. V lost 5 bases and J lost 7; bases outside the gene matches: 6. The CDR3 DNA reads as TGTGCCACCAGTGGTAGGGGGACTAGCGGGAGTAATGAGCAGTTCTTC. It specifies CATSGRGTSGSNEQFF.

The chain joins TRBV6-2 or TRBV6-3 to TRBJ1-1; D not certain. Per germline, CDR1 MNHEY and CDR2 SVGEGT. The CDR3 loop spans 15 amino acids. Trimming stripped 5 bases from V and 4 bases from J, with 17 bases between. CDR3 region: CASSHRTQVGTEAFF. The CDR3 coding sequence is TGTGCCAGCAGTCACCGCACCCAGGTGGGCACTGAAGCTTTCTTT.

The rearrangement links TRBV5-5 to TRBJ1-1; D not certain. CDR3 length: 15 amino acids. Germline loops: CDR1 SGHKS, CDR2 YYEKEE (reference sequence). V lost 0 bases, J lost 2 bases, and 11 bases lay in between. The chain's CDR3 is CASSLVLLRNTEAFF. CDR3 DNA: TGTGCCAGCAGCTTGGTCCTGTTGAGAAACACTGAAGCTTTCTTT. The entire variable domain, with the rest obtained from reference TRBV5-5 and TRBJ1-1, is as follows: DAGVTQSPTHLIKTRGQQVTLRCSPISGHKSVSWYQQVLGQGPQFIFQYYEKEERGRGNFPDRFSARQFPNYSSELNVNALLLGDSALYLCASSLVLLRNTEAFFGQGTRLTVV.

The gene calls are TRBV5-8 and TRBJ2-2; D is perhaps TRBD1 (5 bases). This CDR3 region has 16 residues. Trimming removed 4 bases from V and 0 bases from J, with 13 bases in between. The germline V gene encodes CDR1 SGHTS and CDR2 YDEGEE. CDR3 sequence reads: CASSGNRLSNTGELFF. DNA for the CDR3: TGTGCCAGCAGCGGTAACAGGCTATCGAACACCGGGGAGCTGTTTTTT.

V and J are TRBV7-8 and TRBJ2-5; the D is unclear. Looked up from germline, CDR1 is SGHVS and CDR2 is FQNEAQ. The CDR3 is 13 amino acids. V lost 10 bases and J 1 base, leaving 13 bases between the germline ends. CDR3 DNA: TGTGCCACTTACAGAGTCCCCCAAGAGACCCAGTACTTC. Translated: CATYRVPQETQYF.

In nucleotides, the CDR3 is TGTGCCAGCAGGACAGGGGGTGGGGGGCAAGAGACCCAGTACTTC. Its protein is CASRTGGGGQETQYF. The chain recombines TRBV6-5 with TRBJ2-5; 9 bases are shared with TRBD1. The CDR3 runs to 15 residues. Per the germline V gene, CDR1 is MNHEY and CDR2 is SVGAGI. V trimming: 6 bases; J trimming: 2 bases; junction bases outside the gene matches: 7.

V is TRBV7-6 and J is TRBJ2-2, with 8 bases matching TRBD1. The junction had 10 bases not matched to a gene; V was cut back by 3 bases and J by 4 bases. From germline, CDR1 is SGHVS and CDR2 FNYEAQ. The CDR3 is made up of 17 amino acids. The CDR3 reads CASSLNPGGYGTGELFF. In nucleotides, the CDR3 is TGTGCCAGCAGCTTGAATCCAGGGGGCTATGGCACCGGGGAGCTGTTTTTT.

V is TRBV11-2 and J is TRBJ1-1, with 7 bases matching TRBD1. The germline V gene encodes CDR1 SGHAT and CDR2 FQNNGV. V gave up 4 bases and J gave up 5 bases; unmatched junction bases: 10. The CDR3 spans 15 residues. CDR3 region: CASSYSKGARTEAFF. The CDR3 nucleotides read TGTGCCAGCAGCTACTCCAAGGGGGCGCGGACTGAAGCTTTCTTT.

The V and J genes are TRBV4-1 and TRBJ1-3; 11 nucleotides align to TRBD1. J was trimmed by 4 bases and V by 3 bases; bases with no gene match: 2. Germline CDR1 is MGHRA and CDR2 is YSYEKL. This CDR3 comprises 15 residues. CDR3 sequence reads: CASSQDRGQGNTIYF. CDR3 DNA sequence: TGCGCCAGCAGCCAGGACAGGGGGCAAGGAAACACCATATATTTT.

This clone was seen only once. The gene calls are TRBV9 and TRBJ2-1; 11 bases map to TRBD2. The CDR3 loop spans 15 amino acids. Unmatched junction bases numbered 9, after V lost 3 bases and J lost 10 bases. Germline CDR1 reads SGDLS; CDR2 reads YYNGEE. The CDR3 is CASSALAGDPREQFF. CDR3 DNA sequence: TGTGCCAGCAGCGCACTAGCGGGGGATCCAAGGGAGCAGTTCTTC.

The chain has TRBV19 and TRBJ2-7; TRBD1 agrees at 8 bases. The germline V gene encodes CDR1 LNHDA and CDR2 SQIVND (reference sequence). The CDR3 covers 14 residues. Trimming took 3 bases from V and 6 from J; bases not matched to a gene: 7. The CDR3 sequence: CASSIGQGALEQYF. The CDR3 region has the DNA TGTGCCAGTAGTATTGGGCAGGGGGCTCTCGAGCAGTACTTC.

The chain couples TRBV4-3 to TRBJ1-4; no definite D call. The germline V gene has CDR1 LGHNA and CDR2 YSLEER. The CDR3 is 13 residues long. Trimming pared 1 base from V and 5 bases from J, leaving 5 bases between. The CDR3 loop is CASSQALNEKLFF. The CDR3 DNA reads TGCGCCAGCAGCCAAGCCTTGAATGAAAAACTGTTTTTT.